This TCR beta chain was sequenced during a study of blood T cell repertoires in COVID-19. Study-wide background: The study drew acute and convalescent COVID-19 samples from the United States, Italy and Spain. PBMCs, B-cell-depleted T cells, or T cells were the source of the cDNA or gDNA that made up the material.

The germline V gene has CDR1 SEHNR and CDR2 FQNEAQ (reference sequence). The CDR3 totals 15 residues. The J segment lost 0 bases and the V segment lost 5 bases, leaving 5 bases of the junction unmatched. As originally analysed: The assay estimated nucleated cells by amplifying reference gene primers. Clones were read by immunoSEQ multiplex PCR, and TCRdb kept only the in-frame ones, dropping some. Clone size and V and J calls were adopted from that table, with D and trimming inferred from the DNA. The table shows some 24,000 clones, with about 89% occurring only once. V gene TRBV7-9 combines with J gene TRBJ1-1; TRBD1 matches 8 bases. The receptor was isolated from a man aged 45-60 years with active COVID-19. Sample: peripheral blood. CDR3 coding DNA: TGTGCCAGCAGCACAAGACAGGGGATGAACACTGAAGCTTTCTTT. It specifies CASSTRQGMNTEAFF.